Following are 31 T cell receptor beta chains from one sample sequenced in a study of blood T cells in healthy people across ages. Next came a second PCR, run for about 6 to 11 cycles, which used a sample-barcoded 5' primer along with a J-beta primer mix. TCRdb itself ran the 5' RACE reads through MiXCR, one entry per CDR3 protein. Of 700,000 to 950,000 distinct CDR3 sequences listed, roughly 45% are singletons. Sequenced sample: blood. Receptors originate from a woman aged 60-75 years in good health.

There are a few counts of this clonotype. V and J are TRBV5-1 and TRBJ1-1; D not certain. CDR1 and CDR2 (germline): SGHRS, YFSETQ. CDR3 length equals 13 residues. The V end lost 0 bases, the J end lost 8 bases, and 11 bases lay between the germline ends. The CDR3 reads CASSLGQQPEAFF. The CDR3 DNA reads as TGCGCCAGCAGCTTGGGGCAGCAACCCGAAGCTTTCTTT.

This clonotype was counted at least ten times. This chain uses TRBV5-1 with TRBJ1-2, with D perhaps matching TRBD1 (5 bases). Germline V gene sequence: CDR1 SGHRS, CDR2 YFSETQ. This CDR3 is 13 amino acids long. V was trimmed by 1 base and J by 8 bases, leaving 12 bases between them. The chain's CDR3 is CASSLFSGEGYTF. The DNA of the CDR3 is TGCGCCAGCAGCTTGTTCTCGGGGGAAGGCTACACCTTC.

CDR3 sequence: CASSQRLGASGDYNEQYF. The CDR3 nucleotides are TGCGCCAGCAGCCAGAGGCTGGGAGCTAGCGGGGATTACAATGAGCAGTACTTC. The V and J genes are TRBV4-3 and TRBJ2-1; 9 nucleotides match TRBD2. The end of the DNA fits TRBJ2-7 better, so the J call may be wrong. The CDR3 extends over 18 amino acids. Germline V gives CDR1 LGHNA, CDR2 YSLEER.

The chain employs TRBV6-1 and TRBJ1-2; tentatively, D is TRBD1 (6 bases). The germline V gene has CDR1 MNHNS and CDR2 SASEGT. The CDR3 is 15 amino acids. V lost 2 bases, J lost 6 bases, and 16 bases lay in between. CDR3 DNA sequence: TGTGCCAGCAGTGAATCTGAGTCCGGGGGCAATGGCTACACCTTC. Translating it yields CASSESESGGNGYTF.

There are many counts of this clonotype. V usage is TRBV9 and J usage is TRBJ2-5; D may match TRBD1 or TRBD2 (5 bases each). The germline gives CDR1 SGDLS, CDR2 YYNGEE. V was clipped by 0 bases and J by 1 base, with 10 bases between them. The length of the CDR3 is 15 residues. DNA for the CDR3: TGTGCCAGCAGCGTAGCGGGGCTAGCCCAAGAGACCCAGTACTTC. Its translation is CASSVAGLAQETQYF.

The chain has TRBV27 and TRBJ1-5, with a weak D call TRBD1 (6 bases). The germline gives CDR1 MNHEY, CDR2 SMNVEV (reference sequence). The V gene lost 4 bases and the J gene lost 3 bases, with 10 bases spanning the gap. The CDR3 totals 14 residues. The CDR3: CASSWGGHNQPQHF. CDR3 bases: TGTGCCAGCAGTTGGGGGGGACACAATCAGCCCCAGCATTTT.

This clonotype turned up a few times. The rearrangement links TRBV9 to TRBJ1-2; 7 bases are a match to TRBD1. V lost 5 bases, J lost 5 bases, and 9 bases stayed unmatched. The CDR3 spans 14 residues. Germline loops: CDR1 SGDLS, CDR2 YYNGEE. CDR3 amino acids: CASSLLTGDYGYTF. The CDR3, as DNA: TGTGCCAGCAGTCTTCTTACAGGGGATTATGGCTACACCTTC.

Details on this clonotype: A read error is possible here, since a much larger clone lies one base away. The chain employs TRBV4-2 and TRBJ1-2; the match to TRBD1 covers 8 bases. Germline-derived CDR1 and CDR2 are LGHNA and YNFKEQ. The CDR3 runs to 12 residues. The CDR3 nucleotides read TGTGCCTGCAGCCACAGGGGGGATGGCTACACCTTC. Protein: CACSHRGDGYTF.

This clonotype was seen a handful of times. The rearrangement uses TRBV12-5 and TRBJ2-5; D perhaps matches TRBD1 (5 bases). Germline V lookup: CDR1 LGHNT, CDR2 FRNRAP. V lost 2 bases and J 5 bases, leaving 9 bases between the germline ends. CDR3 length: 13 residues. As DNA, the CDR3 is TGTGCTAGTGGTTTGTCAGGGTCGGAGACCCAGTACTTC. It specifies CASGLSGSETQYF.

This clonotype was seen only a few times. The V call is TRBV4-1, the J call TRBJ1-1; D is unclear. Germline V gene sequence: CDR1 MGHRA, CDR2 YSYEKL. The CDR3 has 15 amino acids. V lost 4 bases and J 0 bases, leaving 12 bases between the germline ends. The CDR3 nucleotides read TGCGCCAGCAGCCCAGAAATAACAGTGAACACTGAAGCTTTCTTT. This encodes CASSPEITVNTEAFF.

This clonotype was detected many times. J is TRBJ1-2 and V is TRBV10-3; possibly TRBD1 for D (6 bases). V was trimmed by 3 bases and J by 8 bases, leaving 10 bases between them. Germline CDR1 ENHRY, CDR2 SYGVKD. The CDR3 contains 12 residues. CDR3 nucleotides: TGTGCCATCAGTGACGGGGGCCTCGGCTACACCTTC. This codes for CAISDGGLGYTF.

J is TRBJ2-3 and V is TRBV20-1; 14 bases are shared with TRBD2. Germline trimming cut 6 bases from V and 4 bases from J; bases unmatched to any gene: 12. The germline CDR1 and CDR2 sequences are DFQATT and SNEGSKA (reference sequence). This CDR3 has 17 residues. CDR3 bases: TGCAGTGCCCAGGGACTAGCGGGAGCGGGTTATGCAGATACGCAGTATTTT. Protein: CSAQGLAGAGYADTQYF.

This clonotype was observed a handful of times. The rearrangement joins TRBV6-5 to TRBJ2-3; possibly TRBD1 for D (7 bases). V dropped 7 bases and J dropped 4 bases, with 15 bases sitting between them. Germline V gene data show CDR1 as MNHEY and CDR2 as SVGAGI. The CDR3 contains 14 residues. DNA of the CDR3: TGTGCCAGCATCCCGCAGGGGGGCTCAGATACGCAGTATTTT. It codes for CASIPQGGSDTQYF.

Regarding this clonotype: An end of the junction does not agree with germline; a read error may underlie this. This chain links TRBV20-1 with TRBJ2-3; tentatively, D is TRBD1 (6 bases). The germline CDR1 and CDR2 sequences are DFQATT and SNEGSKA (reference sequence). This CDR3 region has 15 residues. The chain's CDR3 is CSAPGVLRGTGTQYF. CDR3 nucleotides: TGCAGTGCTCCCGGGGTCCTCAGGGGCACAGGTACGCAGTATTTT.

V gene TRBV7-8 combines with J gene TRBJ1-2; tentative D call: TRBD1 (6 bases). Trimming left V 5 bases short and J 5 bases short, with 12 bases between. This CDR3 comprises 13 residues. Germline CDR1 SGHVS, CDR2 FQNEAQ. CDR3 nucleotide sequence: TGTGCCAGCAGCCCCGGGGGCCAGTATGGCTACACCTTC. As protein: CASSPGGQYGYTF.

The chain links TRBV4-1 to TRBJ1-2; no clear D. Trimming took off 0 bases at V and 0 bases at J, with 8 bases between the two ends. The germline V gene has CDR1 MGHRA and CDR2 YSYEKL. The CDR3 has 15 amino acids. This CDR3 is CASSQDVAANYGYTF. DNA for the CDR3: TGCGCCAGCAGCCAAGATGTTGCAGCTAACTATGGCTACACCTTC.

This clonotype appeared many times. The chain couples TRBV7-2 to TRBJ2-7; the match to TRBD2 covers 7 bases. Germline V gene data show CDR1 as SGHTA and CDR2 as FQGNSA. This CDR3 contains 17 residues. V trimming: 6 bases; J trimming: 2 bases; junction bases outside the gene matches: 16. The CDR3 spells CASSRTFLAEVTYEQYF. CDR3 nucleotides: TGTGCCAGCAGTCGTACTTTCCTAGCGGAGGTCACCTACGAGCAGTACTTC.

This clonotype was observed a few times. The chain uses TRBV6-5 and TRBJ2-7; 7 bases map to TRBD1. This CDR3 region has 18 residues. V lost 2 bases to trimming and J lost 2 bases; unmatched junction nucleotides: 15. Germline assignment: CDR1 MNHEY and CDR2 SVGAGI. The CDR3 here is CASSYPTATGTLTYEQYF. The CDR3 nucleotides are TGTGCCAGCAGTTACCCCACGGCGACAGGGACGCTGACCTACGAGCAGTACTTC.

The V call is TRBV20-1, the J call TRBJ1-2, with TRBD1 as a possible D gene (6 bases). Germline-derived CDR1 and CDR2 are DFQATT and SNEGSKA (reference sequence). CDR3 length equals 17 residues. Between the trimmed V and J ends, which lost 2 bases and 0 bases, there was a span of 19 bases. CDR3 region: CSARSQGTTTANYGYTF. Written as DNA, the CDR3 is TGCAGTGCTAGATCACAGGGAACCACCACAGCTAACTATGGCTACACCTTC.

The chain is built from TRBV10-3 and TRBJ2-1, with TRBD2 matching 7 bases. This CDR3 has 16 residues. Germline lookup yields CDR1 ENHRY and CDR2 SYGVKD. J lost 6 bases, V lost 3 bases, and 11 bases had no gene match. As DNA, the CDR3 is TGTGCCATCAGTGACGGTGGAGCGGGGTCGGGCAATGAGCAGTTCTTC. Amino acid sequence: CAISDGGAGSGNEQFF.

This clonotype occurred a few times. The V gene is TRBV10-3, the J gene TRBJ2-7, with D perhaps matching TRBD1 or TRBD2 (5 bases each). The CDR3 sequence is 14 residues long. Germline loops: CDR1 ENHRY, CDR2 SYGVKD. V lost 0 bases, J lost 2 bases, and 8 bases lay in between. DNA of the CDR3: TGTGCCATCAGTGAGTCCGGGGCTACCTACGAGCAGTACTTC. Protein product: CAISESGATYEQYF.

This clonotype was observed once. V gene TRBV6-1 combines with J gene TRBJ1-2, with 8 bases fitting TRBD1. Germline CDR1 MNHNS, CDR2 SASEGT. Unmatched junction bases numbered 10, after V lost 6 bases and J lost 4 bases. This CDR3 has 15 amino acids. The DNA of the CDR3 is TGTGCCAGCAGCCCAGGGACAGGCATAACCTATGGCTACACCTTC. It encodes CASSPGTGITYGYTF.

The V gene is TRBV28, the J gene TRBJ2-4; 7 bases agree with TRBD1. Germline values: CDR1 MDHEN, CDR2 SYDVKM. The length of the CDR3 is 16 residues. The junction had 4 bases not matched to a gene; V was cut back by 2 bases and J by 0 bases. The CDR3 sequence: CASSLRTGGAKNIQYF. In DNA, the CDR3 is TGTGCCAGCAGTTTACGGACAGGTGGAGCCAAAAACATTCAGTACTTC.

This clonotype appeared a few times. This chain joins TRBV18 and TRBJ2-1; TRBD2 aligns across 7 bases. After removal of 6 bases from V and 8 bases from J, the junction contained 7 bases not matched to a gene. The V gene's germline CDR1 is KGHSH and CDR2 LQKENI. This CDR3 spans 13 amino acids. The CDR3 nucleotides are TGTGCCAGCTCGGCGGGGGTGGGCGATGAGCAGTTCTTC. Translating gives CASSAGVGDEQFF.

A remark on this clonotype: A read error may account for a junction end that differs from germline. CDR3 sequence: CAGSTDAYYEQYF. In DNA form, the CDR3 reads TGTGCCGGCAGCACGGACGCCTACTACGAGCAGTACTTC. The V gene is TRBV7-2, the J gene TRBJ2-5, with D uncertain. The J call may be incorrect, as the DNA end agrees better with TRBJ2-7. The CDR3 runs to 13 residues. The V gene's germline CDR1 is SGHTA and CDR2 FQGNSA.

Written as DNA, the CDR3 is TGTGCCAGCGACTCCGGGACAGACAATCAGCCCCAGCATTTT. Its protein is CASDSGTDNQPQHF. The chain joins TRBV12-3 or TRBV12-4 to TRBJ1-5; TRBD1 aligns across 7 bases. J was trimmed by 3 bases and V by 8 bases; bases with no gene match: 7. The CDR3 is 14 amino acids.

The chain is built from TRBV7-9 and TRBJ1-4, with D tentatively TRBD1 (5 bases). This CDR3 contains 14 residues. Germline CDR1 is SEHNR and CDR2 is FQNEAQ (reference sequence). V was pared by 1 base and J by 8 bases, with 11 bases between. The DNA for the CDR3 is TGTGCCAGCAGCTTAGTTGCAGGGCAGGAAAAACTGTTTTTT. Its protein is CASSLVAGQEKLFF.

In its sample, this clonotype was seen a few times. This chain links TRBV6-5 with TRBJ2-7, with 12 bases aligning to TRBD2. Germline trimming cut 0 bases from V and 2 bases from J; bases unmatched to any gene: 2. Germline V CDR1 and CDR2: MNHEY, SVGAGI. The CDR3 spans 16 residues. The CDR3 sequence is CASSYSTSGGTYEQYF. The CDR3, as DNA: TGTGCCAGCAGTTACTCGACTAGCGGGGGTACCTACGAGCAGTACTTC.

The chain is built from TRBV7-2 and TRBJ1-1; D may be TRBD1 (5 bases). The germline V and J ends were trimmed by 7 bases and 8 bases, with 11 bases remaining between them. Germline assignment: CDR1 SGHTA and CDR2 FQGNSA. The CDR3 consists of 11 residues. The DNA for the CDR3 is TGTGCCAGCACTTACGGGGGGGAAGCTTTCTTT. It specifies CASTYGGEAFF.

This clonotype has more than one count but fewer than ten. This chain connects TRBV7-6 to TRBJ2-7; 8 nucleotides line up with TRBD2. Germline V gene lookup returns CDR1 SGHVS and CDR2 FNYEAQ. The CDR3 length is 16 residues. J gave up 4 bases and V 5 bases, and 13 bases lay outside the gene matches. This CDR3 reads CASSHPGTSQGYEQYF. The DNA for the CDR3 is TGTGCCAGCAGCCACCCCGGGACTAGTCAGGGGTACGAGCAGTACTTC.

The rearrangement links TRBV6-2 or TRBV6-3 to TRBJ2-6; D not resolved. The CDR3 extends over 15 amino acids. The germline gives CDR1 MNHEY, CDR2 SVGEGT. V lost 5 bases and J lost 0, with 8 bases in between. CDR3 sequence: CASSPFGSGANVLTF. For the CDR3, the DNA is TGTGCCAGCAGTCCGTTTGGCTCTGGGGCCAACGTCCTGACTTTC.